This T cell receptor beta chain was profiled in a study of CD8+CD57+ T cells in acquired aplastic anemia. Across the whole study: Sorted CD4+ plus CD8+ cells gave DNA averaging around 3 ug.

At least ten counts were recorded for this clonotype. Its cognate antigen is unknown. Study-wide results and caveats: Some 28 CD8+ CDR3 sequences occurred in both the patients and the controls.

Template material for TCR beta VDJ and CDR3 profiling consisted of genomic DNA. One entry per CDR3 protein, called by TCRdb with MiXCR from the reads. The sample lists about 240,000 distinct CDR3 sequences, approximately 45% occurring once. Before being chosen for sequencing, patients had shown CD8+CD57+ cell expansion by flow cytometry. The diagnosis in all patients was severe acquired aplastic anemia. Prior therapy had not been administered to any patient at the time of blood sampling. The length of the CDR3 is 15 residues. Germline V CDR1 and CDR2: SGHTA, FQGNSA. V lost 5 bases to trimming and J lost 1 base; unmatched junction nucleotides: 5.

The specimen sequenced was sorted CD4+, CD8+, or CD8+CD57+ T cells (not recorded which) from PBMCs. The rearrangement links TRBV7-2 to TRBJ1-3; the match to TRBD1 covers 7 bases. This receptor was identified in a human donor with aplastic anemia. CDR3 loop: CASSPNRGSGNTIYF. The CDR3 nucleotides read TGTGCCAGCAGCCCGAACAGGGGATCTGGAAACACCATATATTTT.